This T cell receptor (beta chain) is from a study of beta chain features in type 1 diabetes. Study information: There was similarity between patients and healthy donors in age, gender and cell yields.

Reverse transcription of all isolated RNA meant that expressed TCRB transcripts were sequenced. Clones were read by immunoSEQ multiplex PCR, and TCRdb kept only the in-frame ones, dropping some. Among more than 300,000 clones listed, roughly a tenth were seen once. Overall study findings and caveats: Junctions at VDJ sites from type 1 diabetes patients had fewer insertions and more deletions. PCR might favor shorter templates, equally in patients and controls. All four CD4+ subsets from Type 1 diabetes patients carried moderately but significantly shorter TCRB CDR3s.

Per germline, CDR1 GTSNPN and CDR2 SVGIG (reference sequence). With 1 base clipped from V and 7 bases from J, the junction kept 8 bases outside the gene matches. The CDR3 has 15 amino acids. This clone was counted between two and nine times. The antigen is unknown. The sequence was obtained from a man younger than 40 with type 1 diabetes. The chain couples TRBV30 to TRBJ2-2; 8 bases fit TRBD1. Sequencing was performed on central memory CD4+ T cells from blood. CDR3 residues: CAWSAPDRAGGELFF. CDR3 sequence (DNA): TGTGCCTGGAGTGCCCCGGACAGGGCGGGCGGGGAGCTGTTTTTT.